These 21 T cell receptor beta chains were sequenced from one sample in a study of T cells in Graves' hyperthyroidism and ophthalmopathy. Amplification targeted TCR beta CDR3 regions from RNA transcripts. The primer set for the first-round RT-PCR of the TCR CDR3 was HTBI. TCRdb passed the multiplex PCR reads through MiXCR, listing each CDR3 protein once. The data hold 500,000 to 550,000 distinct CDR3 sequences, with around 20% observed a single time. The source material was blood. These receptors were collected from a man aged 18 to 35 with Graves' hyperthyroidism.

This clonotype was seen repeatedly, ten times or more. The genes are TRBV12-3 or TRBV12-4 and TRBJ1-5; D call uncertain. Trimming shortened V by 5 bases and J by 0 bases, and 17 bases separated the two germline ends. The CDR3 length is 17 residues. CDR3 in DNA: TGTGCCAGCAGTCCCTGGCGGGCCGGAGGTAGCAATCAGCCCCAGCATTTT. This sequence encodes CASSPWRAGGSNQPQHF.

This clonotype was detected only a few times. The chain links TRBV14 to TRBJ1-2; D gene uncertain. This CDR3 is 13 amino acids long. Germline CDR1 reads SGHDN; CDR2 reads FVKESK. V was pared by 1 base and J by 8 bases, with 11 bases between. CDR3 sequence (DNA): TGTGCCAGCAGCCAAGCGGGAGGGCTGGGCTACACCTTC. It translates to CASSQAGGLGYTF.

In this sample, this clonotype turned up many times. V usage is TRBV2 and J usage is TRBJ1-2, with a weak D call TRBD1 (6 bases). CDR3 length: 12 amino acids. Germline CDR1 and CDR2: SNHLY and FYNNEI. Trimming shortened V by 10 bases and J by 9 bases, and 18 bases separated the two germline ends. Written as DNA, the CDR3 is TGTGCCATCCGACGGACAGCCGAACGCTACACCTTC. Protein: CAIRRTAERYTF.

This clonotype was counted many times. The CDR3 loop reads CASSPSPGLSQETQYF. The CDR3 DNA follows: TGCGCCAGCAGCCCTTCCCCCGGGCTGAGCCAAGAGACCCAGTACTTC. The chain links TRBV4-1 to TRBJ2-5; D gene unclear. The CDR3 is made up of 16 amino acids. The V end lost 4 bases, the J end lost 1 base, and 16 bases lay between the germline ends. Germline assignment: CDR1 MGHRA and CDR2 YSYEKL.

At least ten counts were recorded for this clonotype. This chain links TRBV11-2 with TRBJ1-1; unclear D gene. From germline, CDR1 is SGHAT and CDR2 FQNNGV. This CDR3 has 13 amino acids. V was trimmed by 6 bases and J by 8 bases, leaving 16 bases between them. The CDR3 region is CASRFDGGSEAFF. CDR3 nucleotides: TGTGCCAGCAGATTTGATGGAGGATCGGAAGCTTTCTTT.

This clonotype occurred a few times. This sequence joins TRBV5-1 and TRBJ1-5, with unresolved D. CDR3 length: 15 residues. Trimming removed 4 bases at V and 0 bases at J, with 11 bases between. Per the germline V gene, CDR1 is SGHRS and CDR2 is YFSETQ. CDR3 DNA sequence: TGCGCCAGCAGCCCGGATGGTCATAGCAATCAGCCCCAGCATTTT. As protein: CASSPDGHSNQPQHF. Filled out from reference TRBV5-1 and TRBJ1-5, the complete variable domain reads KAGVTQTPRYLIKTRGQQVTLSCSPISGHRSVSWYQQTPGQGLQFLFEYFSETQRNKGNFPGRFSGRQFSNSRSEMNVSTLELGDSALYLCASSPDGHSNQPQHFGDGTRLSIL.

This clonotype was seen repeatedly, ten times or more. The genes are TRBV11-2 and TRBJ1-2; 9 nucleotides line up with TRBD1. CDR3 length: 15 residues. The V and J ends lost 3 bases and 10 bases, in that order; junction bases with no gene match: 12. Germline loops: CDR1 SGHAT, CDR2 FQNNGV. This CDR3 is CASSFTGGDWGVYTF. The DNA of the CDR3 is TGTGCCAGCAGCTTTACAGGGGGCGACTGGGGGGTCTACACCTTC.

This chain's CDR3 is CASSETILSYEQYF. Here the CDR3 DNA reads TGCGCCAGCAGCGAGACCATACTATCCTACGAGCAGTACTTC. The gene calls are TRBV4-1 and TRBJ2-7; no reliable D call. The CDR3 runs 14 residues. Trimming pared 5 bases from V and 1 base from J, leaving 12 bases between. Germline CDR1 MGHRA, CDR2 YSYEKL.

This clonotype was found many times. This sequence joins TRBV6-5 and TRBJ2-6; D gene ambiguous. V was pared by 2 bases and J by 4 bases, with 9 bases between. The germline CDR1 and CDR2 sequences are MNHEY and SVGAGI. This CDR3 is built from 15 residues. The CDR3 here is CASSYSELGANVLTF. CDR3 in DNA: TGTGCCAGCAGTTACAGTGAGTTAGGGGCCAACGTCCTGACTTTC.

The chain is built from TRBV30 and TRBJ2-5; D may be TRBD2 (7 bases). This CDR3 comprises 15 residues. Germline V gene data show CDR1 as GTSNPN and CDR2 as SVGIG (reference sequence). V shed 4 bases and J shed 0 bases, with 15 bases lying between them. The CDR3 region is CAWTAGAGDQETQYF. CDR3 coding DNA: TGTGCCTGGACCGCGGGGGCTGGTGACCAAGAGACCCAGTACTTC.

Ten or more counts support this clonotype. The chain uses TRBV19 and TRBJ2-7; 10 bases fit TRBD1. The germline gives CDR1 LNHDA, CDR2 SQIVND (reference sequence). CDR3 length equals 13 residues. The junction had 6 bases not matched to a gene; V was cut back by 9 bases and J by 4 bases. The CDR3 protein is CASSSGQGYEQYF. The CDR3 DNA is TGTGCCAGCAGTTCGGGACAGGGGTACGAGCAGTACTTC.

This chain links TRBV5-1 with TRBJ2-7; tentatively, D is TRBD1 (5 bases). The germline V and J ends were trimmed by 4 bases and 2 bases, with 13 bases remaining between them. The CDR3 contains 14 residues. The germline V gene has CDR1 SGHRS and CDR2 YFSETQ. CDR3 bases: TGCGCCAGCAGCGAGAACAGGTACCCCTACGAGCAGTACTTC. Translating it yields CASSENRYPYEQYF.

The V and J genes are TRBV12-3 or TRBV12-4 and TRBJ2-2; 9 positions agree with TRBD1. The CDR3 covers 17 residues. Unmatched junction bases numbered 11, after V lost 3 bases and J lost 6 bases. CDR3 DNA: TGTGCCAGCAGTTTCCCTTTTAGGACAGGGGTTGCCGGGGAGCTGTTTTTT. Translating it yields CASSFPFRTGVAGELFF.

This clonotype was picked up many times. CDR3 in amino acids: CASSGGEPTLNTEAFF. The CDR3 DNA sequence: TGCGCCAGCAGCGGCGGGGAACCAACTTTGAACACTGAAGCTTTCTTT. This chain connects TRBV5-1 to TRBJ1-1; no clear D gene. The V end lost 4 bases, the J end lost 0 bases, and 16 bases lay between the germline ends. CDR3 length: 16 residues. Germline values: CDR1 SGHRS, CDR2 YFSETQ.

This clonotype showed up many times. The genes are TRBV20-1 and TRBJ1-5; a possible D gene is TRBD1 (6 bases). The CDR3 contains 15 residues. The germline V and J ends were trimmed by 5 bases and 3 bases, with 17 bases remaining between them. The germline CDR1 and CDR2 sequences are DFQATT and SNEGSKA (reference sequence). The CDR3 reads CSALGTPSANQPQHF. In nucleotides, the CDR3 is TGCAGTGCTCTGGGGACACCCTCCGCCAATCAGCCCCAGCATTTT.

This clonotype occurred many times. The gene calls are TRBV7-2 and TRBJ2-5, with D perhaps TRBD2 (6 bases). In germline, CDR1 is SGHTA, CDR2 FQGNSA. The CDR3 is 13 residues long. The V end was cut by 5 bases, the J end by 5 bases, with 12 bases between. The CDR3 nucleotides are TGTGCCAGCAGCCGGAGGGGAGTGGAGACCCAGTACTTC. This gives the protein CASSRRGVETQYF. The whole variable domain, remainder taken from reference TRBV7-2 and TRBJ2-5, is GAGVSQSPSNKVTEKGKDVELRCDPISGHTALYWYRQSLGQGLEFLIYFQGNSAPDKSGLPSDRFSAERTGGSVSTLTIQRTQQEDSAVYLCASSRRGVETQYFGPGTRLLVL.

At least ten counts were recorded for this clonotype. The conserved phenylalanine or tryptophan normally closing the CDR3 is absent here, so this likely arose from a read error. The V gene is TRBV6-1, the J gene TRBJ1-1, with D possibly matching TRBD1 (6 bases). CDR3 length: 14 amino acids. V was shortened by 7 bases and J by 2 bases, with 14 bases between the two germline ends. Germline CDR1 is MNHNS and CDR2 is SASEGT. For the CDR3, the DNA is TGTGCCAGCACCCCGACAGGATTTAACACTGAAGCTTTCTCT. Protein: CASTPTGFNTEAFS.

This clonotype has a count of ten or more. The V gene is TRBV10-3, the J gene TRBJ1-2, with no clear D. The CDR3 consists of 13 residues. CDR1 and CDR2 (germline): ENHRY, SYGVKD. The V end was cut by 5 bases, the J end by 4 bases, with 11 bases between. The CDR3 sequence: CAISSSMGYGYTF. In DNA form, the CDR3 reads TGTGCCATCAGTTCCTCCATGGGCTATGGCTACACCTTC.

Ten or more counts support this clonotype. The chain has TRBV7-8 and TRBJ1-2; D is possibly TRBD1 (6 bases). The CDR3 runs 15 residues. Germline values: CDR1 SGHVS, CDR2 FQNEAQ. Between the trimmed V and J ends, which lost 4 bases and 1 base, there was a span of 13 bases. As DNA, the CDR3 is TGTGCCAGCAGCTCGGACAGTGGGATTAACTATGGCTACACCTTC. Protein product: CASSSDSGINYGYTF.

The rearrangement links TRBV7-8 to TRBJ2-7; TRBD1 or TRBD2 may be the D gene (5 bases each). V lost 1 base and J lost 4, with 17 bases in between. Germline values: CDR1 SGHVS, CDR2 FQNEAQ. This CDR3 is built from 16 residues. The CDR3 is CASSLERGGGQYEQYF. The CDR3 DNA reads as TGTGCCAGCAGCTTAGAACGGGGCGGCGGGCAGTACGAGCAGTACTTC.

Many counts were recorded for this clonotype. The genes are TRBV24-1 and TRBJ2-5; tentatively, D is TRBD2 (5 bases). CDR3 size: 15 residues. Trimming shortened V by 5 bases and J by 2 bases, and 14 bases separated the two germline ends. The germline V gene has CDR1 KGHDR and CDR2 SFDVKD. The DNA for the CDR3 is TGTGCCACCAGTGTCTCTGGCGGGCCTCAAGAGACCCAGTACTTC. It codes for CATSVSGGPQETQYF.